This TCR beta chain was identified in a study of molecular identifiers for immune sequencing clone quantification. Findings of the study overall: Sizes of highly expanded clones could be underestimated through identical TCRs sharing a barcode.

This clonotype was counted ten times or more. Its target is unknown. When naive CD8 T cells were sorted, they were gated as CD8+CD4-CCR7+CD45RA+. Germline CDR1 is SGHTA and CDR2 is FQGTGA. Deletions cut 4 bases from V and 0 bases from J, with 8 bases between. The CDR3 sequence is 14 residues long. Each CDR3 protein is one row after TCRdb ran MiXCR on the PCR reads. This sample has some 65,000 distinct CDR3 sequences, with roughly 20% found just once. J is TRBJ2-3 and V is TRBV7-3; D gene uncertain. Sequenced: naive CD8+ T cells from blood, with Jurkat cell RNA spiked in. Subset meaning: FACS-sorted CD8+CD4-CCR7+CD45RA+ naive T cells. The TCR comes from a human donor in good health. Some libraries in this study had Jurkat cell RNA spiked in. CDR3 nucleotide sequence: TGTGCCAGCAGCTCCGGATATAGCACAGATACGCAGTATTTT. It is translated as CASSSGYSTDTQYF.